A selection of T cell receptor beta chains follows, all from one sample in a study of cytomegalovirus exposure and HLA in healthy donors. Here immunoSEQ multiplex PCR was the method, and the copy in TCRdb shows in-frame clones only, minus some. The data hold about 130,000 clones, with roughly four fifths observed a single time. The source material was PBMCs. Receptors originate from a woman aged 50 to 60 in good health and CMV-seropositive. The CDR3 runs from the conserved cysteine through the conserved F or W. The order of the fields is J gene, clone size, D gene, V gene, CDR3 DNA, CDR3 protein. The D gene is left open where the match is weak. The size field is filled for only some rows; it gives once, few, many or a size class.

J gene: TRBJ2-7
clone size: NA
D gene: TRBD1
V gene: TRBV6-5
CDR3 DNA: TGTGCCAGCAGACATGACAGGGGGCAAGGCGAGCAGTACTTC
CDR3 protein: CASRHDRGQGEQYF

J gene: TRBJ2-1
clone size: once
D gene: TRBD1
V gene: TRBV4-3
CDR3 DNA: TGCGCCAGCAGCCAACACAGGGGACCCTACAATGAGCAGTTCTTC
CDR3 protein: CASSQHRGPYNEQFF

J gene: TRBJ2-1
clone size: NA
D gene: TRBD1
V gene: TRBV7-2
CDR3 DNA: TGTGCCAGCAGCTACAGGGACAGGGGACGCGGTGAGCAGTTCTTC
CDR3 protein: CASSYRDRGRGEQFF

J gene: TRBJ2-5
clone size: NA
D gene: NA
V gene: TRBV7-2
CDR3 DNA: TGTGCCAGCAGCTTGGACGGGAGACAAGAGACCCAGTACTTC
CDR3 protein: CASSLDGRQETQYF

J gene: TRBJ1-3
clone size: NA
D gene: TRBD1
V gene: TRBV18
CDR3 DNA: TGTGCCAGCTCACCTCGGGACAGTGGAAACACCATATATTTT
CDR3 protein: CASSPRDSGNTIYF

J gene: TRBJ1-3
clone size: NA
D gene: NA
V gene: TRBV5-1
CDR3 DNA: TGCGCCAGCAGCTTGTTTGCCACACCGTACTCTGGAAACACCATATATTTT
CDR3 protein: CASSLFATPYSGNTIYF

J gene: TRBJ2-2
clone size: NA
D gene: TRBD2
V gene: TRBV10-3
CDR3 DNA: TGTGCCATCAGTGAGTCCCGCACTAGCGGGAGGGGCGCGAACACCGGGGAGCTGTTTTTT
CDR3 protein: CAISESRTSGRGANTGELFF

J gene: TRBJ2-5
clone size: NA
D gene: NA
V gene: TRBV7-7
CDR3 DNA: TGTGCTAGCAGCCGTGGACTGGGGGAGACCCAGTACTTC
CDR3 protein: CASSRGLGETQYF

J gene: TRBJ2-1
clone size: NA
D gene: NA
V gene: TRBV5-4
CDR3 DNA: TGTGCCAGCAGCTCGTGGGACTTCACCGATGAGCAGTTCTTC
CDR3 protein: CASSSWDFTDEQFF

J gene: TRBJ2-3
clone size: NA
D gene: TRBD2
V gene: TRBV7-2
CDR3 DNA: TGTGCCAGCAGCCGCGAGCGGGGTTTACCAGATACGCAGTATTTT
CDR3 protein: CASSRERGLPDTQYF

J gene: TRBJ2-2
clone size: NA
D gene: TRBD1
V gene: TRBV7-9
CDR3 DNA: TGTGCCAGCAGCCCGGACAGGGCCGGGGAGCTGTTTTTT
CDR3 protein: CASSPDRAGELFF

J gene: TRBJ2-7
clone size: NA
D gene: NA
V gene: TRBV5-5
CDR3 DNA: TGTGCCAGCAGCTTGGGGTGGGGCCCCTACGAGCAGTACTTC
CDR3 protein: CASSLGWGPYEQYF

J gene: TRBJ2-5
clone size: NA
D gene: NA
V gene: TRBV4-2
CDR3 DNA: TGTGCCAGCAGCCAAGATTGGAACAGAGGGGGGGAAGAGACCCAGTACTTC
CDR3 protein: CASSQDWNRGGEETQYF

J gene: TRBJ2-1
clone size: NA
D gene: NA
V gene: TRBV29-1
CDR3 DNA: TGCAGCGTTGAAACTATGGTGGGGGGACCTGAGCAGTTCTTC
CDR3 protein: CSVETMVGGPEQFF

J gene: TRBJ2-5
clone size: NA
D gene: NA
V gene: TRBV7-9
CDR3 DNA: TGTGCCAGCAGCCTACCGACAGAATACCAAGAGACCCAGTACTTC
CDR3 protein: CASSLPTEYQETQYF

J gene: TRBJ2-7
clone size: NA
D gene: TRBD1
V gene: TRBV5-4
CDR3 DNA: TGTGCCAGCAGCCCGACAGGGACGGTCCACGAGCAGTACTTC
CDR3 protein: CASSPTGTVHEQYF

J gene: TRBJ1-1
clone size: NA
D gene: NA
V gene: TRBV9
CDR3 DNA: TGTGCCAGCAGCGTAGCCCTTAACACTGAAGCTTTCTTT
CDR3 protein: CASSVALNTEAFF

J gene: TRBJ1-5
clone size: NA
D gene: NA
V gene: TRBV7-8
CDR3 DNA: TGTGCCAGCAGCCAAAACCCCGACTGGAATCAGCCCCAGCATTTT
CDR3 protein: CASSQNPDWNQPQHF

J gene: TRBJ1-1
clone size: NA
D gene: TRBD1
V gene: TRBV5-5
CDR3 DNA: TGTGCCAGCAGCTTCCGGGACAGGGGTGTTTACACTGAAGCTTTCTTT
CDR3 protein: CASSFRDRGVYTEAFF

J gene: TRBJ2-6
clone size: NA
D gene: NA
V gene: TRBV5-1
CDR3 DNA: TGCGCCAGCAGCCCCCTCGAGGGGGCTGGGGCCAACGTCCTGACTTTC
CDR3 protein: CASSPLEGAGANVLTF

J gene: TRBJ1-5
clone size: NA
D gene: NA
V gene: TRBV14
CDR3 DNA: TGTGCCAGCAGCCAACCTGGACAGATAAATCAGCCCCAGCATTTT
CDR3 protein: CASSQPGQINQPQHF

J gene: TRBJ1-2
clone size: NA
D gene: TRBD1
V gene: TRBV5-1
CDR3 DNA: TGCGCCAGCAGCTTGACAGGGGAAGGCTATGGCTACACCTTC
CDR3 protein: CASSLTGEGYGYTF

J gene: TRBJ2-4
clone size: NA
D gene: NA
V gene: TRBV19
CDR3 DNA: TGTGCCAGTAGTACCGCCATGGGATCGGCCACAGGGATGTACTTC
CDR3 protein: CASSTAMGSATGMYF

J gene: TRBJ1-1
clone size: NA
D gene: NA
V gene: TRBV15
CDR3 DNA: TGTGCCACCAGCAGAGGTGGAGATCAGGGGAACACTGAAGCTTTCTTT
CDR3 protein: CATSRGGDQGNTEAFF

J gene: TRBJ2-1
clone size: NA
D gene: NA
V gene: TRBV11-2
CDR3 DNA: TGTGCCAGCAGCTTAGAACTAGTGGAGGATGAGCAGTTCTTC
CDR3 protein: CASSLELVEDEQFF

J gene: TRBJ2-5
clone size: NA
D gene: TRBD2
V gene: TRBV7-3
CDR3 DNA: TGTGCCAGCAGCTTAAGGGAGCGGGAGTTTAGAGAGACCCAGTACTTC
CDR3 protein: CASSLREREFRETQYF

J gene: TRBJ2-1
clone size: NA
D gene: NA
V gene: TRBV7-2
CDR3 DNA: TGTGCCAGCAGCTTAGGAAGCGGCTCCTACAATGAGCAGTTCTTC
CDR3 protein: CASSLGSGSYNEQFF

J gene: TRBJ2-7
clone size: NA
D gene: TRBD1
V gene: TRBV4-3
CDR3 DNA: TGCGCCAGCAGCCAAGATAGGAGGACAGGGGGCCAAGAGCAGTACTTC
CDR3 protein: CASSQDRRTGGQEQYF

J gene: TRBJ2-7
clone size: NA
D gene: NA
V gene: TRBV5-1
CDR3 DNA: TGCGCCAGCAGCTTGGCCCAGGGCGTCGAGCAGTACTTC
CDR3 protein: CASSLAQGVEQYF

J gene: TRBJ1-2
clone size: NA
D gene: NA
V gene: TRBV6-1
CDR3 DNA: TGTGCCAGCAGCTACGGGAATGGCTACACCTTC
CDR3 protein: CASSYGNGYTF

J gene: TRBJ1-1
clone size: NA
D gene: TRBD1
V gene: TRBV6-6
CDR3 DNA: TGTGCCAGCATAACCGGGACAGGGAACACTGAAGCTTTCTTT
CDR3 protein: CASITGTGNTEAFF

J gene: TRBJ2-3
clone size: once
D gene: NA
V gene: TRBV7-8
CDR3 DNA: TGTGCCAGCAGCTTAAAACGGGACTCTAGCACAGATACGCAGTATTTT
CDR3 protein: CASSLKRDSSTDTQYF

J gene: TRBJ1-5
clone size: NA
D gene: NA
V gene: TRBV25-1
CDR3 DNA: TGTGCCAGCAGTGACGCAGGAACCGATCAGCCCCAGCATTTT
CDR3 protein: CASSDAGTDQPQHF

J gene: TRBJ1-5
clone size: NA
D gene: NA
V gene: TRBV4-1
CDR3 DNA: TGCGCCAGCAGCCAAGTGGGCCCCCCTTTAGATCAGCCCCAGCATTTT
CDR3 protein: CASSQVGPPLDQPQHF

J gene: TRBJ2-7
clone size: NA
D gene: TRBD2
V gene: TRBV19
CDR3 DNA: TGTGCCAGTAGTACCAGCGGGAGTTCCTACGAGCAGTACTTC
CDR3 protein: CASSTSGSSYEQYF

J gene: TRBJ1-5
clone size: few
D gene: NA
V gene: TRBV5-6
CDR3 DNA: TGTGCCAGCAGCTTGGGACAGCTAAATCAGCCCCAGCATTTT
CDR3 protein: CASSLGQLNQPQHF

J gene: TRBJ2-5
clone size: few
D gene: NA
V gene: TRBV29-1
CDR3 DNA: TGCAGCGTCGATGGGCCACACGTAGAGACCCAGTACTTC
CDR3 protein: CSVDGPHVETQYF

J gene: TRBJ2-3
clone size: NA
D gene: TRBD2
V gene: TRBV6-4
CDR3 DNA: TGTGCCAGCAGTGACGAAGCGGGAGGCACAGATACGCAGTATTTT
CDR3 protein: CASSDEAGGTDTQYF

J gene: TRBJ2-7
clone size: NA
D gene: NA
V gene: TRBV30
CDR3 DNA: TGTGCCTGGAGTCGGGGTTACTACGAGCAGTACTTC
CDR3 protein: CAWSRGYYEQYF

J gene: TRBJ1-1
clone size: NA
D gene: NA
V gene: TRBV10-2
CDR3 DNA: TGCGCCAGCAGTGATTCGGGGGGTTTACAAGCTTTCTTT
CDR3 protein: CASSDSGGLQAFF